The sequence of this T cell receptor (beta chain) was determined in a study of cytomegalovirus exposure and HLA in healthy donors. The study, taken as a whole, reports: An analysis done earlier found most TCR beta V segments productive about 90% or about 30% of the time. Reports showed the classifier diagnosing cytomegalovirus status with high specificity and sensitivity.

The length of the CDR3 is 15 residues. Trimming shortened V by 3 bases and J by 2 bases, and 10 bases separated the two germline ends. CDR1 is MNHEY, CDR2 SMNVEV, per germline (reference sequence). With regard to this clone: The antigen is not known.

Both 60 Vbeta primers and 13 Jbeta primers went into the PCR. Repertoires were generated with immunoSEQ multiplex PCR, while TCRdb's copy carries only in-frame clones and drops some. The profile covers 60,000 to 70,000 clones, with about 80% appearing a single time and over 7% taken by the ten largest. Each donor was nominally healthy when sampled (though unrecorded immune exposures were likely). The chain joins TRBV27 to TRBJ1-4, with D unresolved. The TCR was taken from a man aged 55 to 70 in good health and CMV-seropositive. Sequencing input: PBMCs. This CDR3 is CASSFSRGTNEKLFF. The CDR3, as DNA: TGTGCCAGCAGTTTCTCCAGAGGGACTAATGAAAAACTGTTTTTT.